The rows below give T cell receptor beta chains drawn from one sample of a study of molecular identifiers for immune sequencing clone quantification. In TCRdb, the PCR reads were re-called with MiXCR into one record per CDR3 protein. This table holds approximately 550,000 distinct CDR3 sequences, roughly 25% found once. Sequencing input: naive CD8+ T cells from blood, with Jurkat cell RNA spiked in. Receptors were obtained from a human donor in good health. Some libraries in this study had Jurkat cell RNA spiked in. CDR3s include the opening cysteine and the closing phenylalanine or tryptophan. A D gene is named only where the DNA matches it firmly. Clone sizes are given selectively: once, few, many, or a class where the clone is expanded.

.	many	TRBV4-1	CASSQLMGAGDTQYF
.	.	TRBV30	CAWGHGLGQPQHF
TRBD2	few	TRBV11-2	CASSIDGTSGGETQYF
.	few	TRBV27	CASSFLGGTALYEQYF
.	many	TRBV14	CASSQFSTGELFF
TRBD2	.	TRBV4-1	CASSQVGAGGPFHF
.	.	TRBV20-1	CSARDLDRDIYEQYF
TRBD1	few	TRBV6-2/TRBV6-3	CASSPPLQGAPMRGQFF
.	.	TRBV6-2/TRBV6-3	CASSFRGPEVYNEQFF
TRBD1	few	TRBV14	CASSHGRDRGFFEAFF
.	.	TRBV15	CATSRDKGLINEQYF
TRBD2	.	TRBV20-1	CSARGLAGGATLGTQYF
.	many	TRBV4-3	CASSQESRRSNEQYF
TRBD1	.	TRBV19	CASSMGTGRFEQYF
TRBD2	.	TRBV10-2	CASGTSGRETQYF
TRBD2	many	TRBV29-1	CSVDPAGVGEQYF
.	.	TRBV29-1	CSARGATGNTIYF
TRBD1	many	TRBV5-1	CASSPGTGGNQPQHF
.	.	TRBV14	CASSQDPGGPLGQYF
.	.	TRBV30	CAWSVSYGEKLFF